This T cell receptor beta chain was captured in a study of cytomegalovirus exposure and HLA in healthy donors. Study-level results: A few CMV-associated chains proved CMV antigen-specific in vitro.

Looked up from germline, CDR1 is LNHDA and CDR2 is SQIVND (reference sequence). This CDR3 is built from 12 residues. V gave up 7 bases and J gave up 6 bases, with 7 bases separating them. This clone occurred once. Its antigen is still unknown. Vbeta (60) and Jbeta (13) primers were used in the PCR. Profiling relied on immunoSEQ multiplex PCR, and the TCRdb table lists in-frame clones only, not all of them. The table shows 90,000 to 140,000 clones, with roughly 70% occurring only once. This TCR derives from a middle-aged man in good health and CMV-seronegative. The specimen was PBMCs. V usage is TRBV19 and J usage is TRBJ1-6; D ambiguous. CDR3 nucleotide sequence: TGTGCCAGTACCATGGCTAATTCACCCCTCCACTTT. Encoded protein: CASTMANSPLHF. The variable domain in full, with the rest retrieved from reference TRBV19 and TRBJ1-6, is DGGITQSPKYLFRKEGQNVTLSCEQNLNHDAMYWYRQDPGQGLRLIYYSQIVNDFQKGDIAEGYSVSREKKESFPLTVTSAQKNPTAFYLCASTMANSPLHFGNGTRLTVT.